A selection of T cell receptor beta chains follows, all from one sample in a study of response to subunit inactivated influenza vaccine. MiXCR was run by TCRdb on the RT-PCR reads, yielding one entry per CDR3 protein. The table includes a few hundred thousand distinct CDR3 sequences, roughly 11% detected once. This specimen consisted of PBMCs from blood, obtained roughly 6 weeks after vaccination. All receptors come from a middle-aged man who received an inactivated influenza vaccine. CDR3s include the opening cysteine and the closing phenylalanine or tryptophan. Each record gives: CDR3 protein, CDR3 DNA, V gene, D gene, J gene, clone size. The D gene is left open where the match is weak. Only part of the rows carry a size: once, few, many, or a class if the clone is expanded.

CASSLSIVSGELFF | TGTGCCAGCAGCTTATCAATCGTCTCCGGGGAGCTGTTTTTT | TRBV7-2 | - | TRBJ2-2 | few
CASSTTQRTGKISDTQYF | TGCGCCAGCAGCACCACCCAACGGACAGGGAAAATTTCAGATACGCAGTATTTT | TRBV5-1 | TRBD1 | TRBJ2-3 | -
CAISDLQGYEQYF | TGTGCCATCAGTGACTTACAGGGCTACGAGCAGTACTTC | TRBV10-3 | - | TRBJ2-7 | many
CASSPPGTADTQYF | TGTGCCAGCAGCCCCCCGGGGACGGCAGATACGCAGTATTTT | TRBV3-1 | - | TRBJ2-3 | few
CASSTYPRGYEQYF | TGTGCCAGCAGTACCTACCCCCGCGGGTACGAGCAGTACTTC | TRBV11-2 | - | TRBJ2-7 | few
CASSDPAGVADEQFF | TGTGCCAGTAGTGATCCAGCGGGAGTTGCGGATGAGCAGTTCTTC | TRBV19 | TRBD2 | TRBJ2-1 | -
CASSSDTEETQYF | TGTGCCAGCAGTTCTGACACCGAAGAGACCCAGTACTTC | TRBV28 | - | TRBJ2-5 | many
CASSLAEVNTEAFF | TGCGCCAGCAGCTTGGCCGAGGTGAACACTGAAGCTTTCTTT | TRBV5-1 | - | TRBJ1-1 | few
CASSLGQGGTKNIQYF | TGTGCCAGCAGCTTGGGGCAGGGGGGTACCAAAAACATTCAGTACTTC | TRBV5-4 | - | TRBJ2-4 | -
CASSSFSRGSRNEQYF | TGCGCCAGCAGCTCCTTTAGCCGGGGGAGCCGGAACGAGCAGTACTTC | TRBV5-1 | - | TRBJ2-7 | -
CASSSLPTGGGQPQHF | TGTGCCAGTAGTTCGCTACCGACAGGGGGAGGGCAGCCCCAGCATTTT | TRBV19 | TRBD1 | TRBJ1-5 | few
CASSPGSPRDYNEQFF | TGTGCCAGCAGTCCCGGCTCCCCGCGGGATTACAATGAGCAGTTCTTC | TRBV28 | - | TRBJ2-1 | few
CASSLEILAGDEQFF | TGTGCCAGCAGCTTGGAGATCCTAGCGGGTGATGAGCAGTTCTTC | TRBV5-5 | TRBD2 | TRBJ2-1 | few
CSALAPQETQYF | TGCAGCGCACTAGCCCCCCAAGAGACCCAGTACTTC | TRBV29-1 | - | TRBJ2-5 | few
CSAPPSTSGNEQFF | TGCAGTGCTCCCCCCTCAACCTCGGGAAATGAGCAGTTCTTC | TRBV20-1 | - | TRBJ2-1 | many
CASSLAGLLNTEAFF | TGTGCCAGCAGTTTGGCAGGGCTGCTGAACACTGAAGCTTTCTTT | TRBV12-3/TRBV12-4 | - | TRBJ1-1 | many
CASSESGSGHYGYTF | TGTGCCAGCAGCGAGAGTGGTTCCGGACACTATGGCTACACCTTC | TRBV7-9 | - | TRBJ1-2 | few
CASGRDGTNYGYTF | TGCGCCAGCGGCCGGGACGGGACTAACTATGGCTACACCTTC | TRBV5-1 | - | TRBJ1-2 | many
CASSLTGFGDEAFF | TGCGCCAGCAGCTTAACGGGTTTCGGGGATGAAGCTTTCTTT | TRBV5-1 | - | TRBJ1-1 | few
CASSLAGQFSGNTIYF | TGTGCCAGCAGCTTAGCCGGACAGTTCTCTGGAAACACCATATATTTT | TRBV11-2 | - | TRBJ1-3 | -
CASRELRAEAFF | TGTGCCAGCAGGGAGCTGAGGGCTGAAGCTTTCTTT | TRBV7-2 | - | TRBJ1-1 | few
CASSQLATGTSSDTQYF | TGCGCCAGCAGCCAACTCGCGACCGGGACTAGCTCGGATACGCAGTATTTT | TRBV4-1 | TRBD2 | TRBJ2-3 | many
CASSLEAGWTDTQYF | TGTGCCAGCAGCTTAGAAGCGGGATGGACAGATACGCAGTATTTT | TRBV7-6 | TRBD2 | TRBJ2-3 | -
CSARDFRPGQGTDTQYF | TGCAGTGCTAGAGATTTTCGTCCAGGGCAGGGCACAGATACGCAGTATTTT | TRBV20-1 | - | TRBJ2-3 | few
CASSLGSGQETQYF | TGCGCCAGCAGCTTGGGGAGTGGCCAAGAGACCCAGTACTTC | TRBV5-1 | - | TRBJ2-5 | many
CASSLQSGSIHEQFF | TGTGCCAGCAGTTTACAAAGCGGGAGTATCCATGAGCAGTTCTTC | TRBV28 | TRBD2 | TRBJ2-1 | -
CASTLRPNQETQYF | TGCGCCAGCACCCTCAGACCGAACCAAGAGACCCAGTACTTC | TRBV5-1 | - | TRBJ2-5 | few
CATSRDGGWNSPLHF | TGTGCCACCAGCAGAGATGGGGGGTGGAATTCACCCCTCCACTTT | TRBV15 | - | TRBJ1-6 | few
CSARDTAGREQFF | TGCAGTGCTAGAGATACGGCAGGGAGGGAGCAGTTCTTC | TRBV20-1 | - | TRBJ2-1 | many
CATSRAWGQLNQPQHF | TGTGCCACCAGCAGGGCCTGGGGGCAGCTCAATCAGCCCCAGCATTTT | TRBV15 | - | TRBJ1-5 | few
CSVGLWGSSYNEQFF | TGCAGCGTTGGATTGTGGGGGAGCTCCTACAATGAGCAGTTCTTC | TRBV29-1 | - | TRBJ2-1 | -
CASSGRLTEQYF | TGTGCCAGCAGCGGTCGCCTAACCGAGCAGTACTTC | TRBV7-2 | - | TRBJ2-7 | -
CASSLGGGVNEQFF | TGCGCCAGCAGCTTGGGAGGCGGAGTCAATGAGCAGTTCTTC | TRBV5-1 | - | TRBJ2-1 | -
CASSVGGRTKNIQYF | TGTGCCAGCAGTGTAGGGGGCAGGACCAAAAACATTCAGTACTTC | TRBV25-1 | TRBD1 | TRBJ2-4 | few
CASSPIQGRRETQYF | TGTGCCAGCAGTCCGATACAGGGTAGAAGAGAGACCCAGTACTTC | TRBV2 | - | TRBJ2-5 | -
CASSLELGGSYNEQFF | TGTGCCAGCAGCTTAGAGCTCGGAGGCTCCTACAATGAGCAGTTCTTC | TRBV7-9 | - | TRBJ2-1 | -
CASSLRGGGYGYTF | TGTGCCAGCAGTTTAAGAGGGGGCGGCTATGGCTACACCTTC | TRBV27 | TRBD1 | TRBJ1-2 | -
CSVEVAQRSYNEQFF | TGCAGTGTCGAAGTCGCGCAGCGTTCCTACAATGAGCAGTTCTTC | TRBV20-1 | - | TRBJ2-1 | few
CASTGRTNLYNEQFF | TGTGCCAGCACGGGGCGGACCAACCTCTACAATGAGCAGTTCTTC | TRBV28 | - | TRBJ2-1 | -
CASRRQGSRDTQYF | TGTGCCAGCAGGCGACAGGGGTCCCGGGATACGCAGTATTTT | TRBV11-2 | TRBD1 | TRBJ2-3 | few
CASSHPRWYGDSPLHF | TGTGCCAGCAGCCATCCGCGGTGGTATGGCGATTCACCCCTCCACTTT | TRBV7-8 | - | TRBJ1-6 | -
CSVDGGTGPLAKNIQYF | TGCAGCGTTGATGGTGGGACGGGTCCTCTAGCCAAAAACATTCAGTACTTC | TRBV29-1 | - | TRBJ2-4 | few
CASSSGWGAPGELFF | TGTGCCAGCAGCTCGGGTTGGGGGGCCCCCGGGGAGCTGTTTTTT | TRBV5-6 | - | TRBJ2-2 | -
CASSYSTRPNTGELFF | TGTGCCAGCAGTTACTCGACCAGGCCGAACACCGGGGAGCTGTTTTTT | TRBV6-5 | - | TRBJ2-2 | few
CASSQGSNQPQHF | TGTGCCAGTTCACAGGGAAGCAATCAGCCCCAGCATTTT | TRBV18 | - | TRBJ1-5 | many
CASSLVSVAGTKTQYF | TGTGCCAGCAGCTTAGTCTCGGTTGCAGGTACTAAGACCCAGTACTTC | TRBV7-2 | - | TRBJ2-5 | -